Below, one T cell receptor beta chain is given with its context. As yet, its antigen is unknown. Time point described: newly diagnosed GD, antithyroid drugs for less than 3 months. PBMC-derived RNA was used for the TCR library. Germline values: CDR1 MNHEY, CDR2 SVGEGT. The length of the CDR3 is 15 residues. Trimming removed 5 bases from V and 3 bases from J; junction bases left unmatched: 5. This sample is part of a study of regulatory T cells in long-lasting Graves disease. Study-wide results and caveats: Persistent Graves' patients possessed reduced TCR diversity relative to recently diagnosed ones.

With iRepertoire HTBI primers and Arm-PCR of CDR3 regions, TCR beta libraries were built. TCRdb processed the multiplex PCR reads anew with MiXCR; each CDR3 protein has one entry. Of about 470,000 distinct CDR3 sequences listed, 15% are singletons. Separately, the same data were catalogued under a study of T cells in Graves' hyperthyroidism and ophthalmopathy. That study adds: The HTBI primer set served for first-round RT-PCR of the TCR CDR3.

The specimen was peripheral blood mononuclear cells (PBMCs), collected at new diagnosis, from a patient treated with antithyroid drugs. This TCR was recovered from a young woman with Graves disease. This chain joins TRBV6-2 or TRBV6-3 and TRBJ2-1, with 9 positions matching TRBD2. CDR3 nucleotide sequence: TGTGCCAGCAGTGAGACTAGCGGAGACTACAATGAGCAGTTCTTC. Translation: CASSETSGDYNEQFF.